This T cell receptor beta chain was profiled in a study of shared clonotypes between healthy human individuals. Trimming removed 7 bases from V and 2 bases from J, with 9 bases in between. Germline V gene lookup returns CDR1 SQVTM and CDR2 ANQGSEA. This CDR3 spans 11 amino acids. CD45RO negativity and positive selection for CCR7 defined naive CD8 cells, a population that excluded terminally differentiated effector memory CD45RA+ cells. The repertoire was sequenced with immunoSEQ multiplex PCR; TCRdb's copy has only in-frame clones and lacks some. The sample yields about 2 million clones, approximately 95% seen once.

This clonotype originated in a man aged 18 to 35 in good health. The sample comprised naive CD8+ T cells sorted from blood. The chain has TRBV29-1 and TRBJ2-7, with TRBD1 as a possible D gene (6 bases). The CDR3 loop is CSGGTPYEQYF. CDR3 DNA sequence: TGCAGCGGTGGGACACCCTACGAGCAGTACTTC.